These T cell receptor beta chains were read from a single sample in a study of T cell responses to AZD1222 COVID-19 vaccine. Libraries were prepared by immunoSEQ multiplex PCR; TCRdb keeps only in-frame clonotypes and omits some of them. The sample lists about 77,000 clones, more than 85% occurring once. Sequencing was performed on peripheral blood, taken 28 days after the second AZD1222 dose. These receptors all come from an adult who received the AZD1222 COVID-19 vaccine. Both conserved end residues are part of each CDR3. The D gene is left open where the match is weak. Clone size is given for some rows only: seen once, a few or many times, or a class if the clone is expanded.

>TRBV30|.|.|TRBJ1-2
TGTGCCTGGACACTCCGGACAGCTAACTATGGCTACACCTTC
CAWTLRTANYGYTF
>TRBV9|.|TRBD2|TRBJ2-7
TGTGCCAGCGGACCCCGCGGGGGGGCCGACTACGAGCAGTACTTC
CASGPRGGADYEQYF
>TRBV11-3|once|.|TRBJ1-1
TGTGCCAGCAGCTTTGAGGGTGGAACTGAAGCTTTCTTT
CASSFEGGTEAFF
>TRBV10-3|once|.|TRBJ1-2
TGTGCCATCAGTGAGGGGGAGGAAACCTATGGCTACACCTTC
CAISEGEETYGYTF
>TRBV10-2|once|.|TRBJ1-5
TGCGCCAGCAGTATACAGGGTGGGGGGGATAGCAATCAGCCCCAGCATTTT
CASSIQGGGDSNQPQHF
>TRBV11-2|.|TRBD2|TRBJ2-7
TGTGCCAGCAGCGGAACCGGGACTAGCTTCTCCTACGAGCAGTACTTC
CASSGTGTSFSYEQYF
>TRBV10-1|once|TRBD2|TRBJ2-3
TGCGCCAGCAGTGAGACTAGCGGGGCCCGCACAGATACGCAGTATTTT
CASSETSGARTDTQYF
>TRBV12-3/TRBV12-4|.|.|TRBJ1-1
TGTGCCAGCAGTCCCACAGGGCCCACTGAAGCTTTCTTT
CASSPTGPTEAFF
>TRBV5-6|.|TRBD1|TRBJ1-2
TGTGCCAGCAGCACCGCCAGGGGACAGGGCCATGATTACACCTTC
CASSTARGQGHDYTF
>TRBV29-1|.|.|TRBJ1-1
TGCAGCGTTGAGTCGCAGAACACTGAAGCTTTCTTT
CSVESQNTEAFF
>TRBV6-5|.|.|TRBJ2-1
TGTGCCAGCAGTTATTATCCGGGAGATGAGCAGTTCTTC
CASSYYPGDEQFF
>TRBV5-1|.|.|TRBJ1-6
TGCGCCAGCAGCTTGGCCGGGGCGCCCGCGTCCCTCCACTTT
CASSLAGAPASLHF
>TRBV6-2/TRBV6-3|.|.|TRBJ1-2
TGTGCCAGCAGTTACGGGAACAGTTATGGCTACACCTTC
CASSYGNSYGYTF
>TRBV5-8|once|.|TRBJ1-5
TGTGCCAGCAGTCCCCGGGGGGGCCAGCCCCAGCATTTT
CASSPRGGQPQHF
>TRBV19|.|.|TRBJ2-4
TGTGCCAGTAGTATGAGGAGACCTCCTTTAGCCAAAAACATTCAGTACTTC
CASSMRRPPLAKNIQYF
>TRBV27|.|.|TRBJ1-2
TGTGCCAGCAGTTCCGGAGACTATGGCTACACCTTC
CASSSGDYGYTF
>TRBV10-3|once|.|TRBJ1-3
TGTGCCAGCGAACAGGGTTTCGGAAACACCATATATTTT
CASEQGFGNTIYF
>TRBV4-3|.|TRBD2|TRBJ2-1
TGCGCCAGCAGCCAAGTTCCGGGAGGGGTTAATGAGCAGTTCTTC
CASSQVPGGVNEQFF
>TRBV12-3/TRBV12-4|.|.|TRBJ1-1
TGTGCCAGCAGTTCCGAACGTGAAGCTTTCTTT
CASSSEREAFF
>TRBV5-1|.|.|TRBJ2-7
TGCGCCAGCAGCTGGGGTAGCGGATACGAGCAGTACTTC
CASSWGSGYEQYF
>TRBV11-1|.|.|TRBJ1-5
TGTGCCAGCAGCCCGGACGGCTCAAATTGGCCCCAGCATTTT
CASSPDGSNWPQHF
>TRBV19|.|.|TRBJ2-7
TGTGCCAGTAGTATTGGACCCCTGAGCTCCTACGAGCAGTACTTC
CASSIGPLSSYEQYF
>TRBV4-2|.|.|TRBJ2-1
TGTGCCAGCAGCCAACCTAGTTCCCACAATGAGCAGTTCTTC
CASSQPSSHNEQFF
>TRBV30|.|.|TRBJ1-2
TGTGCCTGGAGTGTGGGAGGGGACTATGGCTACACCTTC
CAWSVGGDYGYTF
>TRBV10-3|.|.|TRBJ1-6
TGTGCCATCAGTGAGTCGGGGGCAGGTTCACCCCTCCACTTT
CAISESGAGSPLHF
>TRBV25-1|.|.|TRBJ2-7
TGTGCCAGCAGTGAATCCCCAGGGGCCCACTCCTACGAGCAGTACTTC
CASSESPGAHSYEQYF
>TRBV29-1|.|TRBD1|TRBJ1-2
TGCAGCGTTGAGGGACAGTACACCTTC
CSVEGQYTF
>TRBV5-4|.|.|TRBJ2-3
TGTGCCAGCAGCTTGGCCACCGGGGTAAAGGCAGATACGCAGTATTTT
CASSLATGVKADTQYF
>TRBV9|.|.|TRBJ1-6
TGTGCCAGCAGCGCCCAGCCCCCGAAGAATTCACCCCTCCACTTT
CASSAQPPKNSPLHF
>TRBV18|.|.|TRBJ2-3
TGTGCCAGCTCACCACTAGCGGCTAGCACAGATACGCAGTATTTT
CASSPLAASTDTQYF
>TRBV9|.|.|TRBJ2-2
TGTGCCAGCTCCGGGGGTCGACTGAGTACCGGGGAGCTGTTTTTT
CASSGGRLSTGELFF
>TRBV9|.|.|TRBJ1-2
TGTGCCAGCAGCGTAGCTATAACTAACTATGGCTACACCTTC
CASSVAITNYGYTF
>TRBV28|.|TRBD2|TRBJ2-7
TGTGCCAGCACTAGCGGGAGTCGTAACGAGCAGTACTTC
CASTSGSRNEQYF
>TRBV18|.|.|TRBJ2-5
TGTGCCAGCTCACCGGGCAGACAAGAGACCCAGTACTTC
CASSPGRQETQYF
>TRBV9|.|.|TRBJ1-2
TGTGCCAGCAGCGTGTCCAGGGAGTCCTATGGCTACACCTTC
CASSVSRESYGYTF
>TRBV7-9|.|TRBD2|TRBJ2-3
TGTGCCAGCAGCCGGAGCGGGAGCGCAGATACGCAGTATTTT
CASSRSGSADTQYF
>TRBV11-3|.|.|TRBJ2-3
TGTGCCAGCAGCTTAGGCAGGGGCCAAGATACGCAGTATTTT
CASSLGRGQDTQYF
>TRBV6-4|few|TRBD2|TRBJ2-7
TGTGCCAGCAGTTACGCCCCGGGACTAGGGGGTTCCGAGCAGTACTTC
CASSYAPGLGGSEQYF
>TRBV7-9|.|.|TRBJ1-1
TGTGCCAGCAGCTTATTAGGCCTTCGGGATACCACTGAAGCTTTCTTT
CASSLLGLRDTTEAFF
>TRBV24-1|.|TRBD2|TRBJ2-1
TGTGCCACCAGTGACCCACGGACTAGCGGGAGTCTAGGTGAGCAGTTCTTC
CATSDPRTSGSLGEQFF
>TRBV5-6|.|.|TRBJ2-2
TGTGCCAGCAGCTTGCCTGTGGACTGGTCCGGCGGGGAGCTGTTTTTT
CASSLPVDWSGGELFF
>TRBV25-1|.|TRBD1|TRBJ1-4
TGTGCCAGCGGCCCACGGGACAGAGACCATGAAAAACTGTTTTTT
CASGPRDRDHEKLFF
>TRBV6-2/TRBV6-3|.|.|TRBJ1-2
TGTGCCAGCAGTTACGGGGCGCATGAGTATGGCTACACCTTC
CASSYGAHEYGYTF
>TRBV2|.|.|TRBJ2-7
TGTGCCAGCAGTGAAGCGCTTCGGAGGGGGCGTAACGAGCAGTACTTC
CASSEALRRGRNEQYF
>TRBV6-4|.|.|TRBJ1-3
TGTGCCAGCAGTGCCTCCACAGGGATCGAAAACACCATATATTTT
CASSASTGIENTIYF
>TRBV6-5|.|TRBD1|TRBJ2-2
TGTGCCAGCAGTTACGGACAGGAGAACACCGGGGAGCTGTTTTTT
CASSYGQENTGELFF
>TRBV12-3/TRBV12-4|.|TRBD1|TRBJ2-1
TGTGCCAGCAGTCGCACAGGGGCCAATGAGCAGTTCTTC
CASSRTGANEQFF
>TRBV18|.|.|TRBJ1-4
TGTGCCAGCTCACCACCTAGCGTTGGTGAAAAACTGTTTTTT
CASSPPSVGEKLFF
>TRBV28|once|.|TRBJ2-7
TGTGCCAGCAAACACCGGGATCCTCCCTACGAGCAGTACTTC
CASKHRDPPYEQYF